This T cell receptor (beta chain) is from a study of T cells in Graves' hyperthyroidism and ophthalmopathy. This clonotype was recorded many times. V lost 2 bases and J lost 4, with 16 bases in between. CDR3 size: 16 residues. CDR1 and CDR2 from the germline V gene are SGHRS and YFSETQ. Researchers amplified the TCR beta CDR3 regions from RNA transcripts. First-round RT-PCR targeting the TCR CDR3 was performed with the HTBI primer set. TCRdb called the multiplex PCR reads again in MiXCR, with one record for every CDR3 protein. Among under 750,000 distinct CDR3 sequences, about 17% were seen once, and the ten largest hold around 15%.

Material: blood. The TCR comes from a woman between 50 and 59 years old with Graves' hyperthyroidism that later progressed to Graves' ophthalmopathy. This chain joins TRBV5-1 and TRBJ2-1, with a possible D match to TRBD1 (6 bases). The CDR3 coding sequence is TGCGCCAGCAGCTTCGTTGGACAGCGGCCGTACAATGAGCAGTTCTTC. Amino acid sequence: CASSFVGQRPYNEQFF.